This TCR beta chain was identified in a study of T-cell memory formation after mild COVID-19. This clonotype was counted between two and nine times. MiXCR, applied by TCRdb to the 5' RACE reads, yields one record per CDR3 protein. The table includes more than 400,000 distinct CDR3 sequences, about 20% detected once. The CDR3 spans 14 residues. The V end was cut by 2 bases, the J end by 5 bases, with 14 bases between. Germline CDR1 is SGHRS and CDR2 is YFSETQ. The rearrangement uses TRBV5-1 and TRBJ2-7, with a possible D match to TRBD2 (6 bases). This receptor was taken from an adult woman who had mild COVID-19 (a few samples of this study predate the infection). Cell type and time point are not known. The sequenced sample was PBMCs or a T cell subset sorted from them (not recorded which). The CDR3 spells CASSLTSILDEQYF. The CDR3 DNA follows: TGCGCCAGCAGCTTAACTAGCATCCTCGACGAGCAGTACTTC. Full variable domain (remainder filled in from reference TRBV5-1 and TRBJ2-7): KAGVTQTPRYLIKTRGQQVTLSCSPISGHRSVSWYQQTPGQGLQFLFEYFSETQRNKGNFPGRFSGRQFSNSRSEMNVSTLELGDSALYLCASSLTSILDEQYFGPGTRLTVT.